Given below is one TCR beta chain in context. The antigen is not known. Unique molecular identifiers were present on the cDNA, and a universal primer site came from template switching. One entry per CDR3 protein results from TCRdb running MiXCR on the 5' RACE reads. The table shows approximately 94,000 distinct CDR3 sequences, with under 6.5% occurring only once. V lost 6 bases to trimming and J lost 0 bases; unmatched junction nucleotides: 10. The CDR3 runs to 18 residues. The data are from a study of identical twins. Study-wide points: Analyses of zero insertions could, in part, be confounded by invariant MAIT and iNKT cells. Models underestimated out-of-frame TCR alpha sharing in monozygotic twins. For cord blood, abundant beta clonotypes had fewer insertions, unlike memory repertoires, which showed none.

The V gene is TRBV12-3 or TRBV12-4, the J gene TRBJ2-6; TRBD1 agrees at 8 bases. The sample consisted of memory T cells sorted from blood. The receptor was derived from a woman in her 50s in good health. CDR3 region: CASSLPGQALSGANVLTF. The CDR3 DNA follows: TGTGCCAGCAGCCTCCCGGGACAGGCCCTCTCTGGGGCCAACGTCCTGACTTTC.